This TCR beta chain was documented in a study of T cell clonotyping in hematopoietic cell transplantation. Method: immunoSEQ multiplex PCR; TCRdb's copy keeps in-frame clones and lacks some. Among tens of thousands of clones listed, less than 85% were seen once. Trimming removed 3 bases from V and 6 bases from J, with 14 bases in between. The germline CDR1 and CDR2 sequences are MGHDK and SYGVNS. The CDR3 totals 14 residues. Time point described: recipient sample about 28 days before transplant, after cytoreduction. The input for sequencing was peripheral blood mononuclear cells, taken before stem cell transplant. The sequence came from a man between 60 and 75 years old with acute myeloid leukemia. Some clones in this sample may be carry-over from other donors' samples. The genes are TRBV25-1 and TRBJ1-1; D perhaps matches TRBD1 (6 bases). The CDR3 reads CASSESQGIAEAFF. In nucleotides, the CDR3 is TGTGCCAGCAGTGAGTCTCAGGGGATAGCTGAAGCTTTCTTT.